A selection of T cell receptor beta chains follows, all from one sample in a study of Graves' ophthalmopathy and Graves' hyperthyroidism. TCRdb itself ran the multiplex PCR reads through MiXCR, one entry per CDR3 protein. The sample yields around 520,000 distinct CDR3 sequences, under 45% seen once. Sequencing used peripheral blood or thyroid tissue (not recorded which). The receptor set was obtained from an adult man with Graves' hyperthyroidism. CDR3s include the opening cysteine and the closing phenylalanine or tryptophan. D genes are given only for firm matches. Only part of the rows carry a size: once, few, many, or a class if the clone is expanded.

CASRGDRTYEQYF	TGTGCCAGTAGGGGGGACAGGACCTACGAGCAGTACTTC	TRBJ2-7	TRBV19	many	TRBD1
CATVTGRETQYF	TGTGCCACCGTGACAGGTCGAGAGACCCAGTACTTC	TRBJ2-5	TRBV2	many	.
CASSLRGKPGANVLTF	TGTGCCAGCAGTTTGCGAGGGAAACCTGGGGCCAACGTCCTGACTTTC	TRBJ2-6	TRBV12-3/TRBV12-4	.	.
CASSRTVAGSQPQHF	TGTGCCAGCAGCCGGACAGTGGCAGGTAGTCAGCCCCAGCATTTT	TRBJ1-5	TRBV6-5	many	.
CASSSRGVSYEQYF	TGTGCCAGCAGTTCAAGGGGAGTCTCCTACGAGCAGTACTTC	TRBJ2-7	TRBV12-3/TRBV12-4	many	.
CASGGTGETQYF	TGCGCCAGCGGAGGGACAGGAGAGACCCAGTACTTC	TRBJ2-5	TRBV5-1	.	TRBD1
CSASGGQQTYSPLHF	TGCAGTGCTAGTGGAGGACAACAGACTTATTCACCCCTCCACTTT	TRBJ1-6	TRBV20-1	few	.
CASSLAYTEETQYF	TGCGCCAGCAGCTTGGCTTATACCGAAGAGACCCAGTACTTC	TRBJ2-5	TRBV5-1	few	.
CSVAGTVTYEQYF	TGCAGCGTGGCCGGGACAGTTACCTACGAGCAGTACTTC	TRBJ2-7	TRBV29-1	.	TRBD1
CASSLRDRGFVNTEAFF	TGTGCCAGCAGCCTCCGGGACAGGGGGTTTGTGAACACTGAAGCTTTCTTT	TRBJ1-1	TRBV7-9	few	TRBD1
CATSREGFGTNEKLFF	TGTGCCACCAGCAGAGAAGGCTTCGGGACTAATGAAAAACTGTTTTTT	TRBJ1-4	TRBV15	.	.
CASSLSPGTMNTEAFF	TGCGCCAGCAGCTTGTCTCCTGGAACCATGAACACTGAAGCTTTCTTT	TRBJ1-1	TRBV5-1	few	.
CASPRWGQGARPGTEAFF	TGTGCCAGCCCCAGGTGGGGACAGGGGGCAAGGCCGGGCACTGAAGCTTTCTTT	TRBJ1-1	TRBV11-3	many	TRBD1
CASTEDRARDEQFF	TGTGCCAGCACCGAGGACAGGGCAAGGGATGAGCAGTTCTTC	TRBJ2-1	TRBV2	.	TRBD1
CSARVLGLTTGEQYF	TGCAGTGCTAGAGTCCTGGGACTTACCACCGGGGAGCAGTACTTC	TRBJ2-7	TRBV20-1	.	.
CSASRNRGESYEQYF	TGCAGTGCCTCTCGTAACAGGGGAGAATCCTACGAGCAGTACTTC	TRBJ2-7	TRBV20-1	.	TRBD1
CAWMDSYEQYF	TGTGCCTGGATGGATTCCTACGAGCAGTACTTC	TRBJ2-7	TRBV30	few	.
CASSPRAAPGITWEQYF	TGCGCCAGCAGCCCTCGTGCTGCCCCTGGGATAACCTGGGAGCAGTACTTC	TRBJ2-7	TRBV5-1	few	.
CASSFRTSGEETQYF	TGTGCCAGCAGCTTTAGAACTAGCGGGGAAGAGACCCAGTACTTC	TRBJ2-5	TRBV7-2	many	TRBD2
CASSLGWERGNEQYF	TGTGCCAGCAGTTTAGGATGGGAGCGAGGGAACGAGCAGTACTTC	TRBJ2-7	TRBV12-3/TRBV12-4	.	.